These 29 T cell receptor beta chains came from one sample sequenced in a study of Graves' ophthalmopathy and Graves' hyperthyroidism. CDR3 regions of TCR beta were amplified from RNA transcripts. An initial RT-PCR round employing HTBI primers preceded a second-round multiplex PCR. TCRdb ran MiXCR on the multiplex PCR reads and lists one entry per CDR3 protein. The sample lists 560,000 or so distinct CDR3 sequences; less than 45% were seen once. Specimen: peripheral blood or thyroid tissue (not recorded which). Source of these receptors: an adult man with Graves' hyperthyroidism.

About this clonotype itself: A much larger clone lies one base from this, so it may be a read error. The chain couples TRBV9 to TRBJ2-2; D is possibly TRBD1 or TRBD2 (5 bases each). The CDR3 runs 16 residues. CDR1 is SGDLS and CDR2 is YYNGEE in the germline V gene. The CDR3 DNA follows: TGTGCCAGCAGCGGGACCGGGACGACGAACACCGGGGAGCTGCTTTTT. Encoded protein: CASSGTGTTNTGELLF.

This clonotype was detected ten times or more. The chain uses TRBV2 and TRBJ2-6; possibly TRBD1 or TRBD2 for D (5 bases each). Trimming cost V 6 bases and J 1 base, with 10 bases left between them. This CDR3 contains 15 residues. Looked up from germline, CDR1 is SNHLY and CDR2 is FYNNEI. The CDR3: CASRRGASGANVLTF. CDR3 bases: TGTGCCAGCAGGCGAGGGGCTTCTGGGGCCAACGTCCTGACTTTC. Full variable domain (rest looked up from reference TRBV2 and TRBJ2-6): EPEVTQTPSHQVTQMGQEVILRCVPISNHLYFYWYRQILGQKVEFLVSFYNNEISEKSEIFDDQFSVERPDGSNFTLKIRSTKLEDSAMYFCASRRGASGANVLTFGAGSRLTVL.

This clonotype was observed at least ten times. The chain couples TRBV29-1 to TRBJ1-2; D not resolved. V was shortened by 3 bases and J by 3 bases, with 17 bases between the two germline ends. The CDR3 contains 15 residues. In germline, CDR1 is SQVTM, CDR2 ANQGSEA. As DNA, the CDR3 is TGCAGCGTTGATAGCCGCCAGTGGGGAGACTATGGCTACACCTTC. Amino acid sequence: CSVDSRQWGDYGYTF. Full variable domain (missing parts from reference TRBV29-1 and TRBJ1-2): SAVISQKPSRDICQRGTSLTIQCQVDSQVTMMFWYRQQPGQSLTLIATANQGSEATYESGFVIDKFPISRPNLTFSTLTVSNMSPEDSSIYLCSVDSRQWGDYGYTFGSGTRLTVV.

The chain is built from TRBV19 and TRBJ1-5; TRBD1 is a possible D gene (6 bases). There are 16 residues in the CDR3. Trimming left V 1 base short and J 5 bases short, with 15 bases between. Germline lookup yields CDR1 LNHDA and CDR2 SQIVND (reference sequence). CDR3 loop: CASSIVPIGGYQPQHF. CDR3 sequence (DNA): TGTGCCAGTAGTATAGTCCCTATAGGGGGTTATCAGCCCCAGCATTTT.

This chain connects TRBV12-3 or TRBV12-4 to TRBJ1-5; D is undetermined. V lost 6 bases to trimming and J lost 6 bases, with 18 bases between them. The CDR3 loop spans 15 amino acids. CDR3 loop: CASRKTTGEAQPQHF. The CDR3, as DNA: TGTGCCAGCAGAAAAACCACCGGGGAAGCTCAGCCCCAGCATTTT.

About this clonotype: An end of the junction does not agree with germline; a read error may underlie this. The V call is TRBV10-3, the J call TRBJ1-1, with a possible D match to TRBD1 (5 bases). Germline-derived CDR1 and CDR2 are ENHRY and SYGVKD. The CDR3 covers 14 residues. For the CDR3, the DNA is TGTGCCATCCGTGACACGGGGCGAGGCACTGAAGCTTTCTTT. Translated: CAIRDTGRGTEAFF.

This clonotype was detected once. This rearrangement joins TRBV2 to TRBJ1-4, with D possibly being TRBD1 (6 bases). The CDR3 runs to 15 residues. Germline CDR1 is SNHLY and CDR2 is FYNNEI. Trimming left V 2 bases short and J 8 bases short, with 15 bases between. CDR3 DNA: TGTGCCAGCAGTGAACGAGCGGGGGGCTACGAAAAACTGTTTTTT. As protein: CASSERAGGYEKLFF.

This chain connects TRBV7-2 to TRBJ1-1; D is uncertain. V lost 3 bases to trimming and J lost 4 bases, with 9 bases between them. Looked up from germline, CDR1 is SGHTA and CDR2 is FQGNSA. This CDR3 comprises 13 residues. The CDR3 sequence: CASSFGLGTEAFF. CDR3 nucleotide sequence: TGTGCCAGCAGCTTTGGGTTGGGCACTGAAGCTTTCTTT.

Ten or more counts support this clonotype. The J gene is TRBJ1-2, the V gene TRBV29-1, with 7 positions matching TRBD1. The CDR3 loop spans 14 amino acids. Germline CDR1 reads SQVTM; CDR2 reads ANQGSEA. V was clipped by 4 bases and J by 4 bases; unmatched bases: 9. Here the CDR3 DNA reads TGCAGCGTTGGATCGACAGGGAGGCGCTATGGCTACACCTTC. As protein: CSVGSTGRRYGYTF.

Ten or more counts support this clonotype. V is TRBV2 and J is TRBJ2-7; 10 bases align to TRBD1. V shed 3 bases and J 7 bases; nucleotides not matched to a gene: 9. Germline V gene lookup returns CDR1 SNHLY and CDR2 FYNNEI. The CDR3 is 15 amino acids. The DNA for the CDR3 is TGTGCCAGCAGTGAGCCCGGGACAGGGGACGGGGAGCAGTACTTC. As protein: CASSEPGTGDGEQYF.

The chain carries TRBV12-3 or TRBV12-4 and TRBJ1-5, with D perhaps TRBD1 (6 bases). Trimming removed 3 bases at V and 14 bases at J, with 17 bases between. This CDR3 spans 13 amino acids. CDR3 protein: CASSLRTGKYEHF. As DNA, the CDR3 is TGTGCCAGCAGTTTGAGAACAGGGAAGTACGAGCATTTT.

J is TRBJ2-7 and V is TRBV24-1; 8 nucleotides line up with TRBD2. The J call is doubtful: the DNA matches TRBJ2-1 better. The CDR3 runs to 17 residues. Germline loops: CDR1 KGHDR, CDR2 SFDVKD. CDR3 in amino acids: CATSDNLAGPTGDEQFF. For the CDR3, the DNA is TGTGCCACCAGTGATAACTTAGCGGGGCCTACCGGAGATGAGCAGTTCTTC.

This clonotype occurred a few times. The rearrangement joins TRBV13 to TRBJ2-7; 9 nucleotides line up with TRBD1. This CDR3 comprises 16 residues. Germline V gene sequence: CDR1 PRHDT, CDR2 FYEKMQ (reference sequence). V shed 0 bases, J shed 5 bases, and the junction held 8 bases outside the gene matches. CDR3 DNA: TGTGCCAGCAGCTTAGGTGGGACAGGGAAAGGTAACGAGCAGTACTTC. It encodes CASSLGGTGKGNEQYF.

The genes are TRBV7-9 and TRBJ1-6, with 11 bases lining up with TRBD1. V lost 3 bases, J lost 8 bases, and 9 bases stayed unmatched. The germline V gene encodes CDR1 SEHNR and CDR2 FQNEAQ (reference sequence). The CDR3 runs to 17 residues. The DNA for the CDR3 is TGTGCCAGCAGCTTCCGGGACAGGGGGGGGGGTGATTCACCCCTCCACTTT. Translation: CASSFRDRGGGDSPLHF.

As regards this clonotype: This may arise from a read error, as a much more abundant clone is one base away. The gene calls are TRBV12-3 or TRBV12-4 and TRBJ2-5, with D possibly being TRBD2 (5 bases). This CDR3 has 14 amino acids. This chain's CDR3 is CASSRAGLEETQCF. CDR3 DNA: TGTGCCAGCAGCCGCGCCGGATTGGAGGAGACCCAGTGCTTC.

The chain employs TRBV7-8 and TRBJ1-2, with 9 bases fitting TRBD1. V lost 0 bases and J lost 0; bases outside the gene matches: 11. The germline gives CDR1 SGHVS, CDR2 FQNEAQ. The CDR3 loop spans 19 amino acids. The chain's CDR3 is CASSLALGTGRRSNYGYTF. Written as DNA, the CDR3 is TGTGCCAGCAGCTTAGCGCTCGGGACAGGGAGGAGGTCTAACTATGGCTACACCTTC.

This clonotype came up a few times. At one boundary the junction diverges from the germline segment, which might be a read error. The chain combines TRBV24-1 with TRBJ1-2; 8 nucleotides agree with TRBD1. Germline-derived CDR1 and CDR2 are KGHDR and SFDVKD. The CDR3 loop spans 14 amino acids. The CDR3 DNA reads TGTGCCAGCAGTGAACGGACAGGGAAGTATGGCTACACCTTC. Encoded protein: CASSERTGKYGYTF.

This clonotype was picked up many times. The CDR3 sequence: CATSSLHMVRGEAFF. The CDR3 DNA reads TGTGCCACCAGCAGCCTACACATGGTTAGGGGTGAAGCTTTCTTT. J is TRBJ1-1 and V is TRBV15, with a possible D match to TRBD1 (5 bases). CDR1 LNHNV and CDR2 YYDKDF come from the germline V gene (reference sequence). This CDR3 region has 15 residues. Trimming shortened V by 3 bases and J by 7 bases, and 18 bases separated the two germline ends.

DNA for the CDR3: TGTGCCAGCAGTCCCACAGGAAACTATAATTCACCCCTCCACTTT. It translates to CASSPTGNYNSPLHF. The rearrangement uses TRBV12-3 or TRBV12-4 and TRBJ1-6; TRBD1 might be the D (5 bases). The CDR3 loop spans 15 amino acids. The ends were cut back, 5 bases at V and 3 bases at J, with 11 bases in the middle.

This clonotype was recorded many times. The V and J genes are TRBV12-3 or TRBV12-4 and TRBJ1-1, with D possibly matching TRBD1 (6 bases). V was cut by 1 base and J by 4 bases, with 13 bases left in between. The length of the CDR3 is 15 residues. The CDR3 reads CASSLVGGRGTEAFF. The CDR3 DNA reads TGTGCCAGCAGTTTAGTCGGGGGGCGAGGCACTGAAGCTTTCTTT.

The V and J genes are TRBV19 and TRBJ2-2; the match to TRBD2 covers 7 bases. This CDR3 has 16 amino acids. Germline V CDR1 and CDR2: LNHDA, SQIVND (reference sequence). The ends lost 5 bases at V and 7 bases at J; junction bases unmatched: 13. CDR3 amino acids: CASSEVGGSSFGELFF. For the CDR3, the DNA is TGTGCCAGTAGTGAGGTTGGCGGGAGCAGTTTCGGGGAGCTGTTTTTT.

There are many counts of this clonotype. The V and J genes are TRBV20-1 and TRBJ1-4; D remains ambiguous. CDR3 length equals 11 residues. Germline V CDR1 and CDR2: DFQATT, SNEGSKA (reference sequence). V was clipped by 2 bases and J by 7 bases, with 5 bases between them. CDR3 DNA: TGCAGTGCTAGAAAAGTTGAAAAACTGTTTTTT. Its translation: CSARKVEKLFF.

Turning to this clonotype: A much larger clonotype is one base distant, so this may be a read error. This chain joins TRBV2 and TRBJ1-4; the D gene is possibly TRBD1 (5 bases). The CDR3 is 14 amino acids. From germline, CDR1 is SNHLY and CDR2 FYNNEI. The DNA for the CDR3 is TGTGCCAGCAGTCCTAGGGGACTAAGTGAAGAACTGTTTTTT. It encodes CASSPRGLSEELFF.

This clonotype appeared many times. The rearrangement links TRBV11-2 to TRBJ1-1, with D possibly TRBD1 on 5 matching bases. V was cut by 2 bases and J by 5 bases, with 12 bases left in between. CDR3 length: 14 residues. Germline V gives CDR1 SGHAT, CDR2 FQNNGV. CDR3 region: CASSLQGRRTEAFF. In nucleotides, the CDR3 is TGTGCCAGCAGCTTACAGGGAAGACGTACTGAAGCTTTCTTT.

Remarks on this clonotype: The conserved phenylalanine or tryptophan normally closing the CDR3 is absent here, so this likely arose from a read error. The chain is built from TRBV29-1 and TRBJ1-1; no clear D gene. V lost 4 bases and J 1 base, leaving 10 bases between the germline ends. Germline CDR1 reads SQVTM; CDR2 reads ANQGSEA. There are 13 residues in the CDR3. The CDR3 loop is CSVAQQANTEAFS. The CDR3 DNA sequence: TGCAGCGTTGCTCAGCAGGCGAACACTGAAGCTTTCTCT.

V is TRBV20-1 and J is TRBJ1-5; possibly TRBD1 for D (6 bases). The CDR3 totals 14 residues. V dropped 1 base and J dropped 11 bases, with 18 bases sitting between them. Germline values: CDR1 DFQATT, CDR2 SNEGSKA (reference sequence). CDR3 sequence (DNA): TGCAGTGCTAGAGTTGCAGGGGCGCAAGAGACCCAGCATTTT. It encodes CSARVAGAQETQHF.

Remarks on this clonotype: This sequence may be a read error, since a much larger clone differs from it by one base. The chain recombines TRBV10-2 with TRBJ2-7; 7 nucleotides line up with TRBD2. Germline V gene data show CDR1 as WSHSY and CDR2 as SAAADI. The CDR3 covers 14 residues. The DNA of the CDR3 is TGCGCCAGCAGCCAAGCTTGGACTAGTGACGACCAGTACTTC. It encodes CASSQAWTSDDQYF.

This clonotype was counted ten times or more. The V and J genes are TRBV7-8 and TRBJ2-7, with TRBD1 identical over 9 bases. J lost 3 bases, V lost 5 bases, and 5 bases had no gene match. Germline values: CDR1 SGHVS, CDR2 FQNEAQ. The CDR3 spans 14 residues. The CDR3 here is CASSKGQGSYEQYF. DNA of the CDR3: TGTGCCAGCAGCAAGGGACAGGGCAGCTACGAGCAGTACTTC.

This clonotype was found many times. This chain joins TRBV2 and TRBJ2-5; D unclear. The CDR3 runs 14 residues. CDR1 is SNHLY and CDR2 is FYNNEI in the germline V gene. V lost 1 base and J lost 5, with 11 bases in between. DNA of the CDR3: TGTGCCAGCAGTGAAGATGGTGCTGGGGAGACCCAGTACTTC. Residues: CASSEDGAGETQYF.